This T cell receptor beta chain originates from a study of PD-1 blockade in classical Hodgkin lymphoma. General study points: Healthy donors were reported to have higher baseline TCR diversity than newly diagnosed patients.

Every patient was affected by relapse after autologous stem cell transplantation, while exposure to brentuximab vedotin was not uniform. The CDR3 spans 13 residues. The V gene lost 4 bases and the J gene lost 1 base, with 9 bases spanning the gap. CDR1 is SGHNT and CDR2 is YYREEE in the germline V gene (reference sequence). As regards this clone: Its antigen is not known.

Assay used: immunoSEQ multiplex PCR; TCRdb lists only in-frame clones, some missing. The sample shows about 110,000 clones, 89% of them seen only once. The sample consisted of peripheral blood mononuclear cells (PBMCs), taken before the second cycle of nivolumab. The rearrangement links TRBV5-4 to TRBJ2-7; D is unclear. The TCR originated in a human donor with classical Hodgkin lymphoma. CDR3: CASSQPSSYEQYF. In nucleotides, the CDR3 is TGTGCCAGCAGCCAACCATCTTCCTACGAGCAGTACTTC. Drawing the rest from reference TRBV5-4 and TRBJ2-7, the complete variable domain is ETGVTQSPTHLIKTRGQQVTLRCSSQSGHNTVSWYQQALGQGPQFIFQYYREEENGRGNFPPRFSGLQFPNYSSELNVNALELDDSALYLCASSQPSSYEQYFGPGTRLTVT.